The 14 T cell receptor beta chains given below trace back to one sample, sequenced in a study of blood T cell repertoires in COVID-19 (dated by TCRdb to the early 2020s). Libraries were made using the immunoSEQ multiplex PCR assay. TCRdb obtained this table from immuneACCESS and retained in-frame rearrangements with V and J assigned. These tables miss some clones; where compared with another copy, unresolved V genes account for less than half of the shortfall, and the remainder is unexplained. The sample table records some 300,000 clones; around 91% of these occur just once. Together, the top ten hold 4% to 5.5% of the sample. Sequencing used PBMCs or T cells enriched from blood (not recorded which). The receptors come from a woman between 18 and 29 years old with acute COVID-19.

The CDR3 protein is CASSSSGFDYNEQFF. The CDR3 DNA is TGTGCCAGCAGCTCTAGCGGGTTCGACTACAATGAGCAGTTCTTC. The V gene is TRBV27, the J gene TRBJ2-1; 8 nucleotides match TRBD2. The CDR3 consists of 15 residues. Germline CDR1 is MNHEY and CDR2 is SMNVEV (reference sequence). The V segment lost 6 bases and the J segment 3 bases; nucleotides outside the gene matches: 7.

This clone was seen once. The chain is built from TRBV10-1 and TRBJ1-2; the D gene is possibly TRBD1 (6 bases). The CDR3 is 14 residues long. Germline assignment: CDR1 WNHNN and CDR2 SYGVQD (reference sequence). Trimming removed 3 bases at V and 4 bases at J, with 12 bases between. CDR3 loop: CASSDKDSPYGYTF. CDR3 sequence (DNA): TGCGCCAGCAGTGACAAGGACAGCCCCTATGGCTACACCTTC.

This clone was seen once. This chain links TRBV29-1 with TRBJ2-1; 7 bases map to TRBD1. Germline CDR1 SQVTM, CDR2 ANQGSEA. The CDR3 extends over 13 amino acids. V was clipped by 4 bases and J by 4 bases; unmatched bases: 4. The CDR3 loop reads CSVVGQAYNEQFF. The CDR3 bases are TGCAGCGTTGTCGGACAGGCGTACAATGAGCAGTTCTTC.

This clone was seen a single time. The chain employs TRBV28 and TRBJ2-5, with D possibly TRBD2 on 6 matching bases. Looked up from germline, CDR1 is MDHEN and CDR2 is SYDVKM. This CDR3 has 15 residues. The V gene lost 3 bases and the J gene lost 5 bases, with 16 bases spanning the gap. The CDR3 sequence is CASSFGGTTTETQYF. CDR3 nucleotide sequence: TGTGCCAGCAGTTTTGGAGGGACCACAACGGAGACCCAGTACTTC.

The V call is TRBV2, the J call TRBJ1-4; the D is unclear. This CDR3 spans 16 amino acids. Deletions cut 8 bases from V and 7 bases from J, with 23 bases between. Germline CDR1 is SNHLY and CDR2 is FYNNEI. Here the CDR3 DNA reads TGTGCCAGCTTCACCTTTGACTGGCAGCGTCCTGAAAAACTGTTTTTT. It yields the protein CASFTFDWQRPEKLFF.

This chain links TRBV5-4 with TRBJ2-3, with D perhaps TRBD2 (5 bases). This CDR3 has 14 residues. The V end lost 2 bases, the J end lost 5 bases, and 12 bases lay between the germline ends. Germline V gives CDR1 SGHNT, CDR2 YYREEE (reference sequence). The CDR3 region is CASSFETIGDTQYF. In DNA, the CDR3 is TGTGCCAGCAGCTTTGAGACTATTGGAGATACGCAGTATTTT.

The chain joins TRBV7-3 to TRBJ2-1, with D perhaps TRBD1 (5 bases). The CDR3 loop spans 13 amino acids. The V gene lost 5 bases and the J gene lost 4 bases, with 9 bases spanning the gap. Looked up from germline, CDR1 is SGHTA and CDR2 is FQGTGA. The CDR3 here is CASSTRAYNEQFF. CDR3 in DNA: TGTGCCAGCAGCACCAGGGCGTACAATGAGCAGTTCTTC.

The chain recombines TRBV3-1 (or the pseudogene TRBV3-2) with TRBJ2-3; the D gene is possibly TRBD2 (5 bases). The CDR3 has 17 amino acids. V lost 0 bases, J lost 0 bases, and 13 bases lay in between. The germline V gene encodes CDR1 LGHDT and CDR2 YNNKEL (reference sequence). The CDR3 DNA follows: TGTGCCAGCAGCCAAGATCCGGTGGGAGCTAGCACAGATACGCAGTATTTT. Its translation is CASSQDPVGASTDTQYF.

This chain links TRBV5-1 with TRBJ2-2; D remains unclear. The CDR3 loop spans 16 amino acids. CDR1 and CDR2 from the germline V gene are SGHRS and YFSETQ. V was pared by 1 base and J by 1 base, with 11 bases between. CDR3 sequence reads: CASSLSNRRNTGELFF. The CDR3 DNA reads TGCGCCAGCAGCTTGTCGAATCGGAGGAACACCGGGGAGCTGTTTTTT.

The chain couples TRBV5-1 to TRBJ2-1; D call uncertain. CDR1 is SGHRS, CDR2 YFSETQ, per germline. The ends were cut back, 0 bases at V and 8 bases at J, with 6 bases in the middle. CDR3 length: 12 residues. This CDR3 is CASSLGQDEQFF. DNA for the CDR3: TGCGCCAGCAGCTTGGGGCAGGATGAGCAGTTCTTC.

In DNA, the CDR3 is TGTGCCGCAGAGCCGCGGGGAGGTGAGCAGTTCTTC. Protein: CAAEPRGGEQFF. The chain links TRBV28 to TRBJ2-1; D perhaps matches TRBD2 (6 bases). Between the trimmed V and J ends, which lost 11 bases and 9 bases, there was a span of 17 bases. Germline V gene sequence: CDR1 MDHEN, CDR2 SYDVKM. The CDR3 has 12 residues.

The V gene is TRBV6-2 or TRBV6-3, the J gene TRBJ1-2; TRBD1 matches 8 bases. CDR3 length equals 13 residues. Germline lookup yields CDR1 MNHEY and CDR2 SVGEGT. V lost 6 bases to trimming and J lost 6 bases; unmatched junction nucleotides: 6. The CDR3 nucleotides read TGTGCCAGCAGCTCTACAGGGGGAAATGGCTACACCTTC. It encodes CASSSTGGNGYTF.

The chain is built from TRBV3-1 (or the pseudogene TRBV3-2) and TRBJ2-1; no definite D call. Trimming removed 4 bases at V and 1 base at J, with 11 bases between. The CDR3 consists of 15 residues. CDR1 and CDR2 from the germline V gene are LGHDT and YNNKEL (reference sequence). The CDR3 bases are TGTGCCAGCAGCCTTAGGTACGGGTCCTACAATGAGCAGTTCTTC. This encodes CASSLRYGSYNEQFF.

The V gene is TRBV28, the J gene TRBJ1-2, with D hard to call. Per germline, CDR1 MDHEN and CDR2 SYDVKM. The CDR3 extends over 14 amino acids. V gave up 2 bases and J gave up 4 bases, with 11 bases separating them. CDR3 sequence reads: CASSLGLSLYGYTF. The CDR3 DNA reads as TGTGCCAGCAGTTTAGGACTGTCCCTCTATGGCTACACCTTC.